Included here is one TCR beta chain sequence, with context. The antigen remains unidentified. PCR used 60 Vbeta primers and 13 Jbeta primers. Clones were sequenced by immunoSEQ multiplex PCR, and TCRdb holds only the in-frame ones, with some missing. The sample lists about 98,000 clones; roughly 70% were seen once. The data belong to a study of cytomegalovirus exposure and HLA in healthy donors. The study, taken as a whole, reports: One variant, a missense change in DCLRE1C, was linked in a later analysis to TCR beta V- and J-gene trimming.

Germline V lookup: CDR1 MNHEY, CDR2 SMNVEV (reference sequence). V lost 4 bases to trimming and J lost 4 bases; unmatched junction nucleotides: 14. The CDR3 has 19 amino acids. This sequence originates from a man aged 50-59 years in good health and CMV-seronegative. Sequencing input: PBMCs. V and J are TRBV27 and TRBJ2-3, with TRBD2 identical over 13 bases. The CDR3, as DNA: TGTGCCAGCAGTTCGATTCTCTGGACTAGCGGGAGAACCCCAGATACGCAGTATTTT. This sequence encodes CASSSILWTSGRTPDTQYF.